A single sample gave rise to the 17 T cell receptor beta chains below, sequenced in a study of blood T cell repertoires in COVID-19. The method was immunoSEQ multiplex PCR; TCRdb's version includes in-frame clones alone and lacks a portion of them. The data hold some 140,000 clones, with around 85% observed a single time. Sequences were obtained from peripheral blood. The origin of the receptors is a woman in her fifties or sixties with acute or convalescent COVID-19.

Written as DNA, the CDR3 is TGCGCCAGCAGCTCCACGACAGGGGCCCAGCCCCAGCATTTT. This codes for CASSSTTGAQPQHF. The chain is built from TRBV5-1 and TRBJ1-5; 8 nucleotides align to TRBD1. The CDR3 extends over 14 amino acids. Germline loops: CDR1 SGHRS, CDR2 YFSETQ. With V trimmed by 3 bases and J by 7 bases, 6 bases remained unmatched.

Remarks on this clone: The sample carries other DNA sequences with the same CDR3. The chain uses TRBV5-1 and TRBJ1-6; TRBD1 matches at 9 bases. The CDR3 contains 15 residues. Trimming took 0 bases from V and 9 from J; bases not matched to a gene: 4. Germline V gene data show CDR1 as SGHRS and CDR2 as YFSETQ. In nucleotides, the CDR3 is TGCGCCAGCAGCTTGGCGGGGACAGGGCGTTCACCCCTCCACTTT. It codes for CASSLAGTGRSPLHF.

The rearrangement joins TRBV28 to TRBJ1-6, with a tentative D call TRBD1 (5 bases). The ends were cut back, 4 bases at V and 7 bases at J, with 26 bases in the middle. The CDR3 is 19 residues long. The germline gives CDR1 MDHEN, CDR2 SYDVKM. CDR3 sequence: CASSWNRLTPSPINSPLHF. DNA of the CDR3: TGTGCCAGCAGTTGGAACAGGTTGACCCCATCCCCGATAAATTCACCCCTCCACTTT. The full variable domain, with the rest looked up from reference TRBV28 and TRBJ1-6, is DVKVTQSSRYLVKRTGEKVFLECVQDMDHENMFWYRQDPGLGLRLIYFSYDVKMKEKGDIPEGYSVSREKKERFSLILESASTNQTSMYLCASSWNRLTPSPINSPLHFGNGTRLTVT.

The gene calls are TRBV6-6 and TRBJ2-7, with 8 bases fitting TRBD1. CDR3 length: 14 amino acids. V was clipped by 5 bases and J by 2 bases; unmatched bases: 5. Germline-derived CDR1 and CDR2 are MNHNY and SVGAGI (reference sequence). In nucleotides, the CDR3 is TGTGCCAGCAGTCCGACAGGGGACGCCTACGAGCAGTACGTC. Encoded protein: CASSPTGDAYEQYV.

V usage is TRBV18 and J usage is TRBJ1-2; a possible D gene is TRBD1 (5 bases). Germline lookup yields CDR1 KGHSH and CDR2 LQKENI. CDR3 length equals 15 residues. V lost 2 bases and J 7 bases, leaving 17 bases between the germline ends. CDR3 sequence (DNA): TGTGCCAGCTCACCAACGTCTACGGGGGTCTCTGGCTACACCTTC. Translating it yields CASSPTSTGVSGYTF.

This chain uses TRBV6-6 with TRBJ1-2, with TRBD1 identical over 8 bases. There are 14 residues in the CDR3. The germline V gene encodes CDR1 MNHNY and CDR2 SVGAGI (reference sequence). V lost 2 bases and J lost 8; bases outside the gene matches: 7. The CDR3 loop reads CASSYPTGVYGYTF. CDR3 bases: TGTGCCAGCAGTTACCCGACAGGGGTATACGGCTACACCTTC.

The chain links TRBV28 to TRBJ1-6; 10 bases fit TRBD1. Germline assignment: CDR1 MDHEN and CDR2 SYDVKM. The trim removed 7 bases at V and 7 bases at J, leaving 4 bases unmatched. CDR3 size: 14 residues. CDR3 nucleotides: TGTGCCAGCACGGGACAGGGGATCAATTCACCCCTCCACTTT. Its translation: CASTGQGINSPLHF. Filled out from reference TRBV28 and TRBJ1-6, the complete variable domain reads DVKVTQSSRYLVKRTGEKVFLECVQDMDHENMFWYRQDPGLGLRLIYFSYDVKMKEKGDIPEGYSVSREKKERFSLILESASTNQTSMYLCASTGQGINSPLHFGNGTRLTVT.

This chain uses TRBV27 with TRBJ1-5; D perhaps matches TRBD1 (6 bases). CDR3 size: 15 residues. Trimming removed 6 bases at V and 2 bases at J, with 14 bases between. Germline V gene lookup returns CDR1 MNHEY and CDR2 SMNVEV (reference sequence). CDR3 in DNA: TGTGCCAGCAGACCCGGGACAATTGGCAATCAGCCCCAGCATTTT. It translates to CASRPGTIGNQPQHF.

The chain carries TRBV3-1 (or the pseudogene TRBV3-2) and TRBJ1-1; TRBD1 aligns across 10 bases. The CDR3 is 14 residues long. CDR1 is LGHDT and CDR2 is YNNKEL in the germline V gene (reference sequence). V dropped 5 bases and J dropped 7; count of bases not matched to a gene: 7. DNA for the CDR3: TGTGCCAGCAGCGGAGCGGACAGGGGGGGTGAAGCTTTCTTT. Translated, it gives CASSGADRGGEAFF.

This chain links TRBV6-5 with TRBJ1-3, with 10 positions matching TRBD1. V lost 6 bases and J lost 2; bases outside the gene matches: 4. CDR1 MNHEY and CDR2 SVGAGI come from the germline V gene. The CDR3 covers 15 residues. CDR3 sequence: CASRMDRGAGNTIYF. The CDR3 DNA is TGTGCCAGCAGGATGGACAGGGGGGCTGGAAACACCATATATTTT.

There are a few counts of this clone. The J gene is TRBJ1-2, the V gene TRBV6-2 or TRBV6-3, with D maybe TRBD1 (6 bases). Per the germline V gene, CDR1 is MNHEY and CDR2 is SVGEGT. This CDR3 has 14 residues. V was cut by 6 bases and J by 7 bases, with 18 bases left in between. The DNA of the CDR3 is TGTGCCAGCAGCCAACAAGGCGGGGGCGGTGGCTACACCTTC. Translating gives CASSQQGGGGGYTF.

CDR3 loop: CASSKRDRGIGNTEAFF. The CDR3 DNA follows: TGTGCCAGTAGCAAACGGGACAGGGGGATCGGGAACACTGAAGCTTTCTTT. The genes are TRBV19 and TRBJ1-1; the match to TRBD1 covers 11 bases. Trimming at V came to 6 bases and at J to 1 base, leaving 10 bases not matched to a gene. The CDR3 is 17 residues long. Germline CDR1 reads LNHDA; CDR2 reads SQIVND (reference sequence).

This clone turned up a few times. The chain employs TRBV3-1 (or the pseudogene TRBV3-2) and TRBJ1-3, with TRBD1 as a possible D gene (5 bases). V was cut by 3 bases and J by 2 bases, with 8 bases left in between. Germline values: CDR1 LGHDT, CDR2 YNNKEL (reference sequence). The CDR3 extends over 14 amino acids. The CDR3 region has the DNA TGTGCCAGCAGCCATGGGGGGGCTGGAAACACCATATATTTT. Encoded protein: CASSHGGAGNTIYF.

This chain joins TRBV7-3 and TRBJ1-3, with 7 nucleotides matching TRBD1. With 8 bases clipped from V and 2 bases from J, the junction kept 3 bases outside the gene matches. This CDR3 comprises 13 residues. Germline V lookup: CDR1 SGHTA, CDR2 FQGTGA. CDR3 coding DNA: TGTGCCAGCTCAGGGGGGCCTGGAAACACCATATATTTT. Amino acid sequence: CASSGGPGNTIYF.

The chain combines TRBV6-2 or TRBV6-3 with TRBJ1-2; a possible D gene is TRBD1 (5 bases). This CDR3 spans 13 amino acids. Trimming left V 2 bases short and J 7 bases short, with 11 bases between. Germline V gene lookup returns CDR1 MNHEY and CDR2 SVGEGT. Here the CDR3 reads CASSYRGTGGYTF. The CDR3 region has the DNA TGTGCCAGCAGTTACCGGGGGACGGGTGGCTACACCTTC.

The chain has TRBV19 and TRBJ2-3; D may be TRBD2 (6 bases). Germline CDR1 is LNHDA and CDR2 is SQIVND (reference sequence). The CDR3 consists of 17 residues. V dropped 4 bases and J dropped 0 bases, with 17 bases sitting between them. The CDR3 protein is CASSTSYRAGSTDTQYF. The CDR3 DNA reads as TGTGCCAGTAGTACCTCCTATCGAGCGGGCAGCACAGATACGCAGTATTTT.

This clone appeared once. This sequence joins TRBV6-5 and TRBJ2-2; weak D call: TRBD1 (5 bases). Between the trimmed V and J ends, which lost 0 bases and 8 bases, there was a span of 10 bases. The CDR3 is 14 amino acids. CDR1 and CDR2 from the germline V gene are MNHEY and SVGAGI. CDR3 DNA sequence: TGTGCCAGCAGTTACTCAGCCCGACAGGGGGAGCTGTTTTTT. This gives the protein CASSYSARQGELFF.